This entry features one TCR beta chain sequence. The antigen remains unidentified. Study results and caveats: The larger-cohort validation was restricted to a single TCR beta V-J rearrangement rather than whole repertoires. In terms of TCR gene usage, tumor memory CD4+ T cells clustered together with blood and lymph node memory CD4+ cells, as well as with lymph node naive CD4+ cells. Tumor-infiltrating Treg TCR alpha and beta sequences overlapped most with tumor naive CD4+ T cells, then blood naive.

Full-length variable regions came from constant-region reverse primers plus semi-nested Nested Universal Primer A PCR. TCRdb processed the 5' RACE reads anew with MiXCR; each CDR3 protein has one entry. The sample carries just under 65,000 distinct CDR3 sequences, 22% recorded once. The TCR comes from a female donor with breast cancer. The specimen sequenced was memory CD4+ T cells sorted from a lymph node. Sample subset: memory CD4+ T cells, CD4+CD45RO+CD25-.

CDR3 protein: CASSDPGQGRDEQFF. For the CDR3, the DNA is TGTGCCAGCAGTGACCCTGGACAGGGACGGGATGAGCAGTTCTTC. This sequence joins TRBV25-1 and TRBJ2-1, with TRBD1 identical over 8 bases. V gave up 3 bases and J gave up 8 bases; unmatched junction bases: 9. The CDR3 covers 15 residues. Germline-derived CDR1 and CDR2 are MGHDK and SYGVNS.